The source of this T cell receptor beta chain is a study of blood T cell repertoires in COVID-19. Study summary: From T cells, B-cell-depleted T cells, or PBMCs came the material, which was cDNA or gDNA.

V shed 6 bases and J 4 bases; nucleotides not matched to a gene: 5. Germline V gene lookup returns CDR1 SQVTM and CDR2 ANQGSEA. The length of the CDR3 is 14 residues. Only in-frame clones appear in the TCRdb table, and some are missing; sequencing was by immunoSEQ multiplex PCR. The repertoire has 52,000 or so clones, roughly 89% of them found once; the top ten carry about 3.6%. The origin of this receptor is a man aged 35-49 years with COVID-19, enrolled during active disease. This chain connects TRBV29-1 to TRBJ2-1; 11 bases are a match to TRBD2. The specimen was peripheral blood. The CDR3 region has the DNA TGCAGCGTGGGGGGACTAGCGGTATACAATGAGCAGTTCTTC. Its protein is CSVGGLAVYNEQFF.